These 19 T cell receptor beta chains were sequenced from one sample in a study of human T cells and chemical hapten exposure. TCRdb reprocessed the 5' RACE reads with MiXCR, giving one entry per CDR3 protein. The sample has about 81,000 distinct CDR3 sequences, under 10% seen once. Unfractionated whole blood yielded total RNA. The receptors come from a male donor in good health.

This clonotype came up many times. The chain uses TRBV4-3 and TRBJ1-1; D gene ambiguous. Germline V gives CDR1 LGHNA, CDR2 YSLEER. Trimming removed 0 bases at V and 4 bases at J, with 6 bases between. The CDR3 is made up of 13 amino acids. This chain's CDR3 is CASSQEEGTEAFF. Written as DNA, the CDR3 is TGCGCCAGCAGCCAAGAAGAGGGCACTGAAGCTTTCTTT.

This clonotype appeared many times. The chain has TRBV6-5 and TRBJ2-5; D possibly uses TRBD1 or TRBD2 (5 bases each). CDR3 length: 17 residues. V was pared by 0 bases and J by 9 bases, with 23 bases between. The germline V gene has CDR1 MNHEY and CDR2 SVGAGI. The CDR3 DNA reads as TGTGCCAGCAGTTACTCGGACGTTCCGGCCGGCCGAGGGGCCCAGTACTTC. It encodes CASSYSDVPAGRGAQYF.

This clonotype was recorded a few times. This chain connects TRBV6-2 or TRBV6-3 to TRBJ1-6, with 9 bases lining up with TRBD1. This CDR3 region has 15 residues. V lost 5 bases and J lost 8; bases outside the gene matches: 7. Per the germline V gene, CDR1 is MNHEY and CDR2 is SVGEGT. The CDR3 reads CASSPGQGRDSPLHF. The CDR3 region has the DNA TGTGCCAGCAGTCCGGGACAGGGAAGGGATTCACCCCTCCACTTT.

There are a few counts of this clonotype. The chain recombines TRBV4-1 with TRBJ2-7; the match to TRBD2 covers 7 bases. CDR1 is MGHRA, CDR2 YSYEKL, per germline. The junction had 4 bases not matched to a gene; V was cut back by 1 base and J by 1 base. The CDR3 totals 15 residues. This CDR3 reads CASSQGEGPSYEQYF. The CDR3 DNA reads TGCGCCAGCAGCCAAGGGGAGGGCCCTTCCTACGAGCAGTACTTC.

This clonotype was seen only a few times. V gene TRBV15 combines with J gene TRBJ2-5; 14 positions agree with TRBD2. Germline-derived CDR1 and CDR2 are LNHNV and YYDKDF (reference sequence). Unmatched junction bases numbered 3, after V lost 2 bases and J lost 4 bases. CDR3 length equals 16 residues. The CDR3 sequence: CATSRSGLAGGETQYF. The CDR3 coding sequence is TGTGCCACCAGCAGATCAGGACTAGCGGGGGGAGAGACCCAGTACTTC.

This clonotype was seen many times. J is TRBJ2-3 and V is TRBV5-4; unclear D gene. Between the trimmed V and J ends, which lost 1 base and 4 bases, there was a span of 10 bases. Per the germline V gene, CDR1 is SGHNT and CDR2 is YYREEE (reference sequence). This CDR3 is built from 14 residues. The CDR3 bases are TGTGCCAGCAGCTTGCGGCCAGACTCAGATACGCAGTATTTT. Its translation: CASSLRPDSDTQYF.

The V call is TRBV14, the J call TRBJ1-1; TRBD1 agrees at 8 bases. Germline V gene data show CDR1 as SGHDN and CDR2 as FVKESK. The V gene end was trimmed by 4 bases and the J gene end by 4 bases; junction bases not matched to a gene: 8. The CDR3 is 15 amino acids. The CDR3 loop is CASSPLQGEGTEAFF. For the CDR3, the DNA is TGTGCCAGCAGCCCGTTACAGGGGGAAGGCACTGAAGCTTTCTTT.

V and J are TRBV10-1 and TRBJ1-2; perhaps TRBD1 as D (5 bases). The CDR3 covers 13 residues. V dropped 6 bases and J dropped 8 bases, with 16 bases sitting between them. Germline CDR1 and CDR2: WNHNN and SYGVQD (reference sequence). CDR3 protein: CASSQVGGRGYTF. The DNA of the CDR3 is TGCGCCAGCAGCCAGGTGGGGGGGAGAGGCTACACCTTC.

The V and J genes are TRBV19 and TRBJ1-5; unclear D gene. The germline V and J ends were trimmed by 7 bases and 7 bases, with 17 bases remaining between them. The CDR3 loop spans 14 amino acids. Germline V lookup: CDR1 LNHDA, CDR2 SQIVND (reference sequence). CDR3 protein: CASIADGENQPQHF. The DNA of the CDR3 is TGTGCCAGTATCGCGGACGGAGAGAACCAGCCCCAGCATTTT.

The genes are TRBV2 and TRBJ2-3; TRBD2 aligns across 7 bases. This CDR3 contains 15 residues. The J segment lost 6 bases and the V segment lost 0 bases, leaving 6 bases of the junction unmatched. Germline loops: CDR1 SNHLY, CDR2 FYNNEI. CDR3 protein: CASSEAGGWADTQYF. The CDR3 DNA sequence: TGTGCCAGCAGTGAAGCGGGGGGGTGGGCCGATACGCAGTATTTT.

This clonotype appeared a few times. This sequence joins TRBV29-1 and TRBJ2-1, with 10 positions matching TRBD1. Germline V gene data show CDR1 as SQVTM and CDR2 as ANQGSEA. The CDR3 is 15 amino acids. V lost 1 base and J lost 9; bases outside the gene matches: 9. The DNA of the CDR3 is TGCAGCGTTGAAGGCGGAGGGACAGGGGCGGGTGAGCAGTTCTTC. It yields the protein CSVEGGGTGAGEQFF.

This clonotype was recorded a few times. The chain recombines TRBV14 with TRBJ2-3; D is possibly TRBD1 (6 bases). Per germline, CDR1 SGHDN and CDR2 FVKESK. The length of the CDR3 is 16 residues. V lost 0 bases, J lost 1 base, and 11 bases lay in between. DNA of the CDR3: TGTGCCAGCAGCCAAGAGGCAGGGGTTCGCACAGATACGCAGTATTTT. Residues: CASSQEAGVRTDTQYF.

The chain uses TRBV4-3 and TRBJ1-1; 9 bases match TRBD1. Looked up from germline, CDR1 is LGHNA and CDR2 is YSLEER. The CDR3 length is 16 residues. The V segment lost 1 base and the J segment 2 bases; nucleotides outside the gene matches: 5. The CDR3 region has the DNA TGCGCCAGCAGCCAAGGGACAGGGGCCAGAAACACTGAAGCTTTCTTT. Translated, it gives CASSQGTGARNTEAFF.

This clonotype was recorded at least ten times. The chain uses TRBV20-1 and TRBJ2-7; 7 bases line up with TRBD2. Germline assignment: CDR1 DFQATT and CDR2 SNEGSKA (reference sequence). The length of the CDR3 is 13 residues. The junction had 2 bases not matched to a gene; V was cut back by 0 bases and J by 3 bases. The CDR3 loop is CSARDPSGYEQYF. Written as DNA, the CDR3 is TGCAGTGCTAGAGACCCTAGCGGCTACGAGCAGTACTTC.

The chain recombines TRBV5-1 with TRBJ2-7, with D perhaps matching TRBD1 (7 bases). The CDR3 covers 16 residues. Germline CDR1 reads SGHRS; CDR2 reads YFSETQ. The V end lost 0 bases, the J end lost 4 bases, and 17 bases lay between the germline ends. CDR3 sequence (DNA): TGCGCCAGCAGCTTGGCAGGGGGGTATATCCCTTACGAGCAGTACTTC. Translated, it gives CASSLAGGYIPYEQYF.

The rearrangement joins TRBV29-1 to TRBJ1-1; perhaps TRBD1 as D (6 bases). Trimming pared 7 bases from V and 5 bases from J, leaving 8 bases between. The V gene's germline CDR1 is SQVTM and CDR2 ANQGSEA. The CDR3 sequence is 10 residues long. The CDR3 loop reads CSEGGTEAFF. The CDR3 nucleotides read TGCAGCGAGGGGGGGACTGAAGCTTTCTTT.

This clonotype was seen at least ten times. This chain uses TRBV27 with TRBJ1-1; TRBD1 is a possible D gene (5 bases). V was cut by 1 base and J by 4 bases, with 16 bases left in between. The CDR3 is made up of 16 amino acids. The germline gives CDR1 MNHEY, CDR2 SMNVEV (reference sequence). The CDR3 nucleotides are TGTGCCAGCAGTTTATGGGGGATTAAGAAGACCACTGAAGCTTTCTTT. Translated, it gives CASSLWGIKKTTEAFF.

This clonotype has just a few counts. V gene TRBV27 combines with J gene TRBJ1-1; D may be TRBD1 (6 bases). Germline assignment: CDR1 MNHEY and CDR2 SMNVEV (reference sequence). The CDR3 length is 18 residues. V was cut by 1 base and J by 1 base, with 19 bases left in between. CDR3 protein: CASSLLRTAPSQNTEAFF. In DNA form, the CDR3 reads TGTGCCAGCAGTTTATTAAGGACAGCCCCATCGCAGAACACTGAAGCTTTCTTT.

The sample holds many counts of this clonotype. This rearrangement joins TRBV18 to TRBJ2-3; D gene uncertain. Germline values: CDR1 KGHSH, CDR2 LQKENI. The CDR3 has 14 residues. V dropped 0 bases and J dropped 0 bases, with 4 bases sitting between them. The CDR3 loop is CASSPPPSTDTQYF. CDR3 sequence (DNA): TGTGCCAGCTCACCACCGCCTAGCACAGATACGCAGTATTTT.